These T cell receptor beta chains were read from a single sample in a study of shared clonotypes between healthy human individuals. This table comes from immunoSEQ multiplex PCR, and its TCRdb copy is limited to in-frame clones, with some not included. Of under 1,900,000 clones in the sample, 98% were seen once. Sequenced sample: naive CD4+ T cells sorted from blood. The receptors were sampled from a man between 25 and 39 years old in good health. CDR3s include the opening cysteine and the closing phenylalanine or tryptophan. A D gene is named only where the DNA matches it firmly. Clone size is given for some rows only: seen once, a few or many times, or a class if the clone is expanded.

j_call: TRBJ2-1
cdr3_length: 15
clone_size: NA
d_call: TRBD2
v_call: TRBV18
cdr3_aa: CASSPIGGSPNEQFF
cdr3_nt: TGTGCCAGCTCACCGATTGGCGGGAGCCCCAATGAGCAGTTCTTC

j_call: TRBJ2-2
cdr3_length: 15
clone_size: NA
d_call: NA
v_call: TRBV19
cdr3_aa: CASSMTPLNTGELFF
cdr3_nt: TGTGCCAGTAGTATGACACCCCTGAACACCGGGGAGCTGTTTTTT

j_call: TRBJ2-7
cdr3_length: 15
clone_size: NA
d_call: NA
v_call: TRBV6-5
cdr3_aa: CASSLKRGSSYEQYF
cdr3_nt: TGTGCCAGCAGCCTGAAACGGGGAAGTAGCTACGAGCAGTACTTC

j_call: TRBJ2-3
cdr3_length: 15
clone_size: NA
d_call: TRBD2
v_call: TRBV29-1
cdr3_aa: CSVGFLAGRVYTQYF
cdr3_nt: TGCAGCGTTGGGTTCCTAGCGGGAAGGGTGTATACGCAGTATTTT

j_call: TRBJ2-7
cdr3_length: 17
clone_size: NA
d_call: NA
v_call: TRBV10-3
cdr3_aa: CAISVGRQAMPSYEQYF
cdr3_nt: TGTGCCATCAGTGTTGGGCGACAGGCGATGCCCTCCTACGAGCAGTACTTC

j_call: TRBJ1-5
cdr3_length: 15
clone_size: once
d_call: NA
v_call: TRBV10-2
cdr3_aa: CASSEVFRARQPQHF
cdr3_nt: TGCGCCAGCAGTGAGGTTTTTAGGGCCAGACAGCCCCAGCATTTT

j_call: TRBJ1-5
cdr3_length: 11
clone_size: NA
d_call: NA
v_call: TRBV23-1
cdr3_aa: CAREGVQPQHF
cdr3_nt: TGCGCCAGGGAGGGTGTTCAGCCCCAGCATTTT

j_call: TRBJ2-7
cdr3_length: 13
clone_size: NA
d_call: NA
v_call: TRBV14
cdr3_aa: CASSQEWRDEQYF
cdr3_nt: TGTGCCAGCAGCCAAGAATGGCGGGACGAGCAGTACTTC

j_call: TRBJ2-7
cdr3_length: 17
clone_size: NA
d_call: TRBD2
v_call: TRBV7-2
cdr3_aa: CASSPPRLAGFVYEQYF
cdr3_nt: TGTGCCAGCAGCCCTCCCCGGCTAGCGGGATTCGTTTACGAGCAGTACTTC

j_call: TRBJ1-5
cdr3_length: 14
clone_size: once
d_call: NA
v_call: TRBV2
cdr3_aa: CASSHRPGNQPQHF
cdr3_nt: TGTGCCAGCAGCCACCGCCCAGGCAATCAGCCCCAGCATTTT

j_call: TRBJ1-2
cdr3_length: 15
clone_size: NA
d_call: NA
v_call: TRBV6-1
cdr3_aa: CASSEAGSPNYGYTF
cdr3_nt: TGTGCCAGCAGTGAAGCCGGGAGCCCAAACTATGGCTACACCTTC